Sequencing of this T cell receptor beta chain was carried out in a study of cytomegalovirus exposure and HLA in healthy donors. V lost 3 bases and J lost 0; bases outside the gene matches: 5. Germline V lookup: CDR1 LNHDA, CDR2 SQIVND (reference sequence). The CDR3 is made up of 15 amino acids. Findings and caveats of the study: Among TCR sequences, most were rare, though some public TCRs appeared in many donors. Segments of the TCR beta V type were, in most cases, productive about 90% or about 30% of the time in an earlier analysis. Association of 17,000 or so TCR beta sequences with HLA alleles was found at 0.05 false discovery rate in a later analysis.

Primers: 60 Vbeta forward and 13 Jbeta reverse. Profiled with immunoSEQ multiplex PCR; TCRdb holds only in-frame clones, not every one. The sample lists about 120,000 clones, 9% to 10% occurring once. In regard to this clone: Antigen unknown.

Nominally healthy donors provided the samples, though records likely missed some immune exposures. This TCR came from a young man in good health and CMV-seronegative. The sample taken for sequencing was PBMCs. The rearrangement links TRBV19 to TRBJ2-7, with 7 nucleotides matching TRBD1. This CDR3 is CASSISGTVSYEQYF. The CDR3 DNA follows: TGTGCCAGTAGTATTTCGGGGACAGTCTCCTACGAGCAGTACTTC.